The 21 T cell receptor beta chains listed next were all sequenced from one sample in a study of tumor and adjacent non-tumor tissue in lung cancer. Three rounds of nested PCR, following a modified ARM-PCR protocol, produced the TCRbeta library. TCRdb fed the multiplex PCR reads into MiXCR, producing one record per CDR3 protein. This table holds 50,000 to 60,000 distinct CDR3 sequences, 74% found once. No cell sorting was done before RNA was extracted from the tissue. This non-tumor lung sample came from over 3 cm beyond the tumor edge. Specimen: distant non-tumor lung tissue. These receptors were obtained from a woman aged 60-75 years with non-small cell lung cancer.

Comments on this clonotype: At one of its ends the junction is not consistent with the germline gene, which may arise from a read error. The CDR3 reads CASSLWREIPNYGYAF. CDR3 bases: TGTGCCAGCAGCTTGTGGCGAGAGATACCTAACTATGGCTACGCCTTC. The V and J genes are TRBV5-6 and TRBJ1-2, with D hard to call. The V gene's germline CDR1 is SGHDT and CDR2 YYEEEE. The CDR3 has 16 amino acids.

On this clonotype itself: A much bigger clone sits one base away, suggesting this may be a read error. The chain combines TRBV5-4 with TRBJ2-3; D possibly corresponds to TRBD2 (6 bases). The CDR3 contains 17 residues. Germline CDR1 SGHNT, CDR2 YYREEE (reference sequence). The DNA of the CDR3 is TGTGCCAACAGCTTAAGGAGGGGTGCGGGTGACACAGATACGCAGTATTTT. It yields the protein CANSLRRGAGDTDTQYF.

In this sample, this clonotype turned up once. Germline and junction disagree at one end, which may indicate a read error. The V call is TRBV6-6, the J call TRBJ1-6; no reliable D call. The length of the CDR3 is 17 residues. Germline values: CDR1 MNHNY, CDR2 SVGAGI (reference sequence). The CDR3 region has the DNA TGCGCCAGCAGTTTTGATGAAGAGAGCTCCTATAATCCACCCCCCCACTTT. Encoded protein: CASSFDEESSYNPPPHF.

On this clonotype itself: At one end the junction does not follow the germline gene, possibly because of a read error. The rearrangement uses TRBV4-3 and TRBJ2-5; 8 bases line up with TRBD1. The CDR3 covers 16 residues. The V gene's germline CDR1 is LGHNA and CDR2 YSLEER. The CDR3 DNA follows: TGCGCCAGCAACCAATATTTCCAGGGGGCCGCAGAGACCCAGTGCTTC. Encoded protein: CASNQYFQGAAETQCF.

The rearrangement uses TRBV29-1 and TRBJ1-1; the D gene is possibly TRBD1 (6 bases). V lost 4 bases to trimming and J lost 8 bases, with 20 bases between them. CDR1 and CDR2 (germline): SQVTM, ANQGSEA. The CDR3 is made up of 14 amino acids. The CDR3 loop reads CSVAAGQGQTEAFF. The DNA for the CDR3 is TGCAGCGTTGCCGCCGGACAAGGACAGACCGAAGCTTTCTTT.

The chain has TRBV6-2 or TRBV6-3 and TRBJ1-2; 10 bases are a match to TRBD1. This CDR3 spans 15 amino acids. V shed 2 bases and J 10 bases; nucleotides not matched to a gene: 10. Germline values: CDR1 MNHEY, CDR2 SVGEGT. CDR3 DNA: TGTGCCAGCAGTTACCGTGACAGGGGGCTCTGTGACTACACCTTC. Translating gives CASSYRDRGLCDYTF.

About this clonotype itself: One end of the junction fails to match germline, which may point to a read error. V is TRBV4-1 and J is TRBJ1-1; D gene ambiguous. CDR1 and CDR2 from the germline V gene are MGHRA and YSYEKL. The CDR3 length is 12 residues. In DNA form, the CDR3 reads TGCGCCAGCAGCCAAGTACAGACTGAAGTTTTCTTT. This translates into CASSQVQTEVFF.

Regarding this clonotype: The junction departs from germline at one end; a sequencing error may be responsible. This CDR3 reads CRAITRGTDMQYF. CDR3 nucleotides: TGCAGAGCCATTACGCGGGGTACAGATATGCAGTATTTT. This chain connects TRBV29-1 to TRBJ2-3; TRBD2 is a possible D gene (6 bases). CDR3 length: 13 residues. Germline V gene sequence: CDR1 SQVTM, CDR2 ANQGSEA.

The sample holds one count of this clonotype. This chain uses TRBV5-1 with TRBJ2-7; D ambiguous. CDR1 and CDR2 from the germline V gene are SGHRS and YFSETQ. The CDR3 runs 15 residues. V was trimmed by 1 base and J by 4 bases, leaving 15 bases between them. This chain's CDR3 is CASSLTWQDPYEQYF. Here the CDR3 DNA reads TGCGCCAGCAGCTTGACATGGCAGGACCCTTACGAGCAGTACTTC.

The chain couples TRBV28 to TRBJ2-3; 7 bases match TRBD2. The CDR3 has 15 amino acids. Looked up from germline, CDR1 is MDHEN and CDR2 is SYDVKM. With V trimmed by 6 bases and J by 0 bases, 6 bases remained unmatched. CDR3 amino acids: CASREAGLSTDTQYF. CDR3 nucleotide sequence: TGTGCCAGCAGAGAAGCGGGGCTAAGCACAGATACGCAGTATTTT.

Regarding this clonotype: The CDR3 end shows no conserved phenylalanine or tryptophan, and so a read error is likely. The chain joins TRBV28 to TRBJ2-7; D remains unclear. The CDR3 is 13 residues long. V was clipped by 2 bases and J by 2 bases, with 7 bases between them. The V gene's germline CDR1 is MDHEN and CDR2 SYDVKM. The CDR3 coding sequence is TGTGCCAGCAGTTTAGCGGCCGCCTACGAGCAGTACTTA. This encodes CASSLAAAYEQYL.

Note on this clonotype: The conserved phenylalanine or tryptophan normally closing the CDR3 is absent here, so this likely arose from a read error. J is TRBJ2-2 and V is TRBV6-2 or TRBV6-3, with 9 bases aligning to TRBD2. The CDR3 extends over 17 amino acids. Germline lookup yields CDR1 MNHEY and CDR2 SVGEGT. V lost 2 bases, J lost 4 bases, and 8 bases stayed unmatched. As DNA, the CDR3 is TGTGCCAGCAGTTACCATGCGGGAGGGCCTCTCACCGGGGAGCTGTTTTAT. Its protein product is CASSYHAGGPLTGELFY.

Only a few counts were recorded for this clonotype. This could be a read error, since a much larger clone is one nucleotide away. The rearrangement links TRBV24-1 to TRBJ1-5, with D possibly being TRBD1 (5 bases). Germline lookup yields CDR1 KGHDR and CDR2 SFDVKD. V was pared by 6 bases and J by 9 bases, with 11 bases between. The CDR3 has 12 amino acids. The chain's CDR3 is CATSPNRRPQHF. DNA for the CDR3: TGTGCCACCAGTCCGAACAGGAGGCCCCAGCATTTT.

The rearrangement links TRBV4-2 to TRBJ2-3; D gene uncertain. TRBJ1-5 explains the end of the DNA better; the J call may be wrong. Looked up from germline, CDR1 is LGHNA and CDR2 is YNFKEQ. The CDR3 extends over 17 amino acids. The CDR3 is CASSLDWERSSTDTQHF. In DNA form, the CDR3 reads TGTGCCAGCAGCCTAGACTGGGAGCGGTCTAGCACAGATACGCAGCATTTT.

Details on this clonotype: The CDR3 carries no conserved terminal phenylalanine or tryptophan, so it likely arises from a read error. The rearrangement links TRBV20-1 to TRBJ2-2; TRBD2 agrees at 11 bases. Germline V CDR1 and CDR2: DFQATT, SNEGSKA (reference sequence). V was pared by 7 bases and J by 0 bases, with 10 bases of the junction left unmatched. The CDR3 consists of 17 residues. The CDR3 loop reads CSDRRSSGGANTGELFL. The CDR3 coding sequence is TGCAGTGATCGTCGAAGTAGCGGGGGGGCGAACACCGGGGAGCTGTTTCTT.

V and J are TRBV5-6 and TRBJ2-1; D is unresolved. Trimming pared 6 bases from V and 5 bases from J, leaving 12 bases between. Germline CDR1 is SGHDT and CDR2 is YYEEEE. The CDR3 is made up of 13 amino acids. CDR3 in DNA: TGTGCCAGCAACTGGAGTCGAAACAATGAGCAGTTCTTC. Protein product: CASNWSRNNEQFF.

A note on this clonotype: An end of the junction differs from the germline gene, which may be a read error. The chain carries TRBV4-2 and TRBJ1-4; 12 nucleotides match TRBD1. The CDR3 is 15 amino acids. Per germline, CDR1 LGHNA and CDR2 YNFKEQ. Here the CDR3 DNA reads TGTGCCAGTAGCCAAGGGACAGGGGGCATGGAAAAACTGGTTTTT. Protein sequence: CASSQGTGGMEKLVF.

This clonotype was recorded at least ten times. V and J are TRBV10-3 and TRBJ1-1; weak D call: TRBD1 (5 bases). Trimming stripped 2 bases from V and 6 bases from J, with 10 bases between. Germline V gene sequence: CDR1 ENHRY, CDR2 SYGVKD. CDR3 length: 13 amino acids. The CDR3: CAISEAGLPEAFF. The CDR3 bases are TGTGCCATCAGTGAGGCAGGGTTGCCTGAAGCTTTCTTT.

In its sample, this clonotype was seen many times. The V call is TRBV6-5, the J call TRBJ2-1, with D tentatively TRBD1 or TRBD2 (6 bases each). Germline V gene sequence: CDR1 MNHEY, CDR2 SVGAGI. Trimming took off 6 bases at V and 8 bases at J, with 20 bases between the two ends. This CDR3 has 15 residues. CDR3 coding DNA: TGTGCCAGCAGAGATCCGGGAAAAGGGGGGTATGAGCAGTTCTTC. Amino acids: CASRDPGKGGYEQFF.

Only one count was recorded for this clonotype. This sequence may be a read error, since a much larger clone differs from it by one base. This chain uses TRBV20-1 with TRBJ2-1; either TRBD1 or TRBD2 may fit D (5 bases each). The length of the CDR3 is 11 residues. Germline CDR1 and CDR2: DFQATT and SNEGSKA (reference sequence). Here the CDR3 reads CRAPGPNEQFF. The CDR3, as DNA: TGCAGAGCCCCGGGGCCCAATGAGCAGTTCTTC.

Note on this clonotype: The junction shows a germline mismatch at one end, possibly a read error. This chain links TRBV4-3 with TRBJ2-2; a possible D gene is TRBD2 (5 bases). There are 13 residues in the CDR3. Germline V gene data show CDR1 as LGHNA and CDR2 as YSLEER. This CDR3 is CTSTRTNTGELLF. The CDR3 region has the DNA TGCACCAGCACCAGAACGAACACCGGGGAGCTGCTTTTT.